Included here is one T cell receptor (beta chain) sequence, with context. This record comes from a study of cytomegalovirus exposure and HLA in healthy donors. The CDR3 totals 19 residues. The V and J ends lost 0 bases and 8 bases, in that order; junction bases with no gene match: 16. Germline values: CDR1 SGHRS, CDR2 YFSETQ. PCR amplification relied on 60 Vbeta primers (plus 13 Jbeta primers). Assay used: immunoSEQ multiplex PCR; TCRdb lists only in-frame clones, some missing. The data hold approximately 130,000 clones, with 70% to 90% observed a single time. The sequence came from a woman in her thirties or forties in good health and CMV-seropositive. The sequencing sample was made of PBMCs. V is TRBV5-1 and J is TRBJ1-6, with 8 bases matching TRBD1. The CDR3 bases are TGCGCCAGCAGCTTGGCTCGAGGACAGGGCAAGGCTTTGGATTCACCCCTCCACTTT. It is translated as CASSLARGQGKALDSPLHF. The variable domain in full, completed from reference TRBV5-1 and TRBJ1-6, reads KAGVTQTPRYLIKTRGQQVTLSCSPISGHRSVSWYQQTPGQGLQFLFEYFSETQRNKGNFPGRFSGRQFSNSRSEMNVSTLELGDSALYLCASSLARGQGKALDSPLHFGNGTRLTVT.